The present entry profiles one TCR beta chain with its context. This clone was picked up one time. Its antigen has not been determined. Within one base of it there is no much larger clone, and no base qualities were kept. The immunoSEQ Assay, a bias-controlled multiplex PCR, was used to amplify TCRbeta CDR3 regions from genomic DNA. The authors' analysis ran thus. Nucleated cell counts per sample were estimated from amplification of reference gene primers within the assay. Sequence reads were collapsed and filtered to measure the absolute abundance of every unique TCRbeta CDR3 rearrangement. Productive Simpson clonality was computed per sample as the square root of Simpson's diversity index over productive rearrangements. As stored in TCRdb, this immuneACCESS dataset retains in-frame rearrangements with V and J assigned. A fraction of the clones does not appear; measured against another copy, unresolved V genes explain less than half of the discrepancy, and the remainder lacks a known reason. V, J and clone size are those of that table, while D and trimming were read from the DNA. A total of a few hundred thousand clones appear in this sample, 70% to 90% of them only once. The ten largest account for around 4.5% of the sample.

Here V drops 5 bases and J drops 7 bases, and the junction holds 10 bases not matched to any gene. The germline V gene (reference sequence) gives CDR1 as LNHDA and CDR2 as SQIVND. The CDR3 covers 14 residues, taking in both the cysteine and the phenylalanine. Of all the DNA, just the CDR3 is kept, 42 bases in frame from base 1. The data originate from a study of blood T cell repertoires in COVID-19 (dated by TCRdb to 2020 to 2021). Context from the whole study: Collaborator samples came from the United States, Italy and Spain and covered acute and convalescent phases of COVID-19. The prospective study material was composed of cDNA or gDNA derived from T cells, B-cell-depleted T cells, or PBMCs. Deeply sampled blood TCRbeta repertoires from subjects exposed to, actively infected with, or recovered from COVID-19 were included in the dataset. The repertoires were released in a freely available public database intended as a resource for research on the immune response to SARS-CoV-2. Samples were obtained from the ongoing ImmuneRACE study (first 160 participants) and from about 1,300 subjects provided by 6 global collaborators. A de-identified subject ID, COVID-19 status, age in years and sex were almost always included in the sample metadata. Where HLA class I and class II types were available, the types were taken from metadata supplied by the sample provider, not from assay-based typing.

Participants in the prospective study were aged roughly 18 to 100 years, lived in about two dozen United States geographic areas, and enrolled through a virtual design. Cohort assignment in the prospective study relied on participant-reported clinical history from a screening survey and a study questionnaire. Mobile phlebotomists in the prospective study collected whole blood, serum and a nasopharyngeal or oropharyngeal swab from every participant. Additional blood draws and questionnaires over a roughly two-month period could optionally be provided by prospective study participants. Prospective study blood samples were shipped either frozen or at room temperature before DNA extraction. The study at large found these results: The amount of clinical and demographic metadata varied by source and participant and was provided uncurated.

The chain joins TRBV19 to TRBJ1-1; the junction holds 7 bases that match TRBD1. The clonotype was recovered from a woman in her thirties or forties with acute COVID-19. Sequences were obtained from PBMCs or T cells enriched from blood (not recorded which). The DNA sequence reads TGTGCCAGTAGTTCTGCGACAGGGTTTCTTGAAGCTTTCTTT. This codes for CASSSATGFLEAFF.